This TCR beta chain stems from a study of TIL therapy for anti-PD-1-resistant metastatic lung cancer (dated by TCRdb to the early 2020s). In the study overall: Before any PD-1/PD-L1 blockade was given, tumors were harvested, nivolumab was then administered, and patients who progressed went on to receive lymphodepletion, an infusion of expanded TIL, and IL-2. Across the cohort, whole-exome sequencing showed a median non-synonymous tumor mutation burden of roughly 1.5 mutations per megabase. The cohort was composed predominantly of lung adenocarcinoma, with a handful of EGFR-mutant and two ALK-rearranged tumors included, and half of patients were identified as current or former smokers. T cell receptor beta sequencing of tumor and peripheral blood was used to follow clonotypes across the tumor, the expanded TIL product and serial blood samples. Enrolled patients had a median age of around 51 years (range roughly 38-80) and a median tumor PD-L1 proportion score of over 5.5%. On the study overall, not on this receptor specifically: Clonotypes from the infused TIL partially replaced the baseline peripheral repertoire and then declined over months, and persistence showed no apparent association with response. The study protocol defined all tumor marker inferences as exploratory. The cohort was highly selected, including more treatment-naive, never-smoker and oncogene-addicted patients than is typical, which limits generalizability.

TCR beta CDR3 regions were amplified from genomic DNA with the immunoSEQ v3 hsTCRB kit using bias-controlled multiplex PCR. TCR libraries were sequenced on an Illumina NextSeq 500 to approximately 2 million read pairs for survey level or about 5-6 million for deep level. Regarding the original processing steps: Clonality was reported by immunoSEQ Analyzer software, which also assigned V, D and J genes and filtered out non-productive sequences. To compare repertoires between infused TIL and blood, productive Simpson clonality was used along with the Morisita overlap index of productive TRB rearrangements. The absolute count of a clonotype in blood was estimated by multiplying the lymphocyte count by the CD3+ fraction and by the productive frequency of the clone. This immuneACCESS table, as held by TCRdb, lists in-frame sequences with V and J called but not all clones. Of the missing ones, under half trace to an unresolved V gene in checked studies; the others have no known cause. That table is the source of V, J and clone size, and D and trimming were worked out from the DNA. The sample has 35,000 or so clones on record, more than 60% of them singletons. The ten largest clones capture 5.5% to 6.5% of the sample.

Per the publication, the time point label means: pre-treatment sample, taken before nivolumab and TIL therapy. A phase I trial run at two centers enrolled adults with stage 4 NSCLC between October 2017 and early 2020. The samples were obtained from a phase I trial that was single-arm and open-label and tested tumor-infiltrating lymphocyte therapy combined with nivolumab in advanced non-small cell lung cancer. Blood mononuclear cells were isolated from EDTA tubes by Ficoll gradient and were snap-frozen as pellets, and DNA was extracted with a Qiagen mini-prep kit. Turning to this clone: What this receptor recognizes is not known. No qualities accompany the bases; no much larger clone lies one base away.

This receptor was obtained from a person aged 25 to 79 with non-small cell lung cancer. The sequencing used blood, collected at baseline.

The CDR3 in this case is CASSFILTGHNSPLHF. The sequenced DNA: TGTGCCAGCAGTTTTATTCTTACAGGGCATAATTCACCCCTCCACTTT. The sequence joins TRBV28 to TRBJ1-6; the D region possibly corresponds to TRBD1 (6 bases align). The junction shows trimming of 3 bases on V and 5 bases on J, plus 14 bases between the germline ends. The CDR3, cysteine through phenylalanine, is 16 amino acids long. Kept here is only the CDR3 DNA, which spans 48 bases and is read in frame from base 1. Reading the germline V gene gives CDR1 MDHEN and CDR2 SYDVKM.